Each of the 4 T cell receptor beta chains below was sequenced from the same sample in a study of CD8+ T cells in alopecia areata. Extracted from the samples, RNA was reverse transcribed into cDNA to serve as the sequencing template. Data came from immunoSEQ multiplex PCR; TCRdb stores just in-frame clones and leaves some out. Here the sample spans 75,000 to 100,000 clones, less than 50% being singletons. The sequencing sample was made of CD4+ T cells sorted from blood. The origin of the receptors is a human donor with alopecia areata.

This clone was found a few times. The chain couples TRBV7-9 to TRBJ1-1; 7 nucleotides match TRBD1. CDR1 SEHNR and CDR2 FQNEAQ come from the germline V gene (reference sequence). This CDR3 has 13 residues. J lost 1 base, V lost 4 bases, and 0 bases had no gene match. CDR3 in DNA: TGTGCCAGCAGCTGGACAGGGAACACTGAAGCTTTCTTT. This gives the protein CASSWTGNTEAFF.

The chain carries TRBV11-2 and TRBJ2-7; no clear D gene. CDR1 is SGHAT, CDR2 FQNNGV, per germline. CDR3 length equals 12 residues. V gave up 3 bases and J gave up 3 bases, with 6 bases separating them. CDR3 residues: CASSLASYEQYF. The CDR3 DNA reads TGTGCCAGCAGCTTGGCTAGCTACGAGCAGTACTTC.

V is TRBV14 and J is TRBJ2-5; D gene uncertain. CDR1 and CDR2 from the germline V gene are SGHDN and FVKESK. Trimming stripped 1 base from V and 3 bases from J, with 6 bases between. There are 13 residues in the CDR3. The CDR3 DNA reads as TGTGCCAGCAGCCAAGGCCAAGAAGAGACCCAGTACTTC. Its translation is CASSQGQEETQYF.

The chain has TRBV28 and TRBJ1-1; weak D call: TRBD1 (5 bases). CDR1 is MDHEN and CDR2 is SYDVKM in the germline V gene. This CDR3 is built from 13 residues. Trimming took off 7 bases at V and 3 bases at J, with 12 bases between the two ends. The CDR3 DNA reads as TGTGCCAGCATTGTGGCGGGGGACACTGAAGCTTTCTTT. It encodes CASIVAGDTEAFF.